These 9 T cell receptor beta chains were all obtained from the same sample, sequenced in a study of blood T cell repertoires in COVID-19. Sequenced by immunoSEQ multiplex PCR; TCRdb stores in-frame clones only, minus some. The table includes tens of thousands of clones, over 75% detected once. Sequencing used peripheral blood. The receptors were gathered from a man aged 45-60 years with COVID-19, enrolled during active disease.

V and J are TRBV21-1 and TRBJ2-3; TRBD2 is the table's D call, not checked against the DNA. TRBV21-1 corresponds to a pseudogene. The CDR3 is 16 amino acids. CDR3 protein: CASSKVPSGRTDTQYF. The DNA for the CDR3 is TGTGCCAGCAGCAAAGTTCCTAGCGGGAGAACAGATACGCAGTATTTT.

This sequence joins TRBV28 and TRBJ2-7; 8 nucleotides match TRBD1. Germline V lookup: CDR1 MDHEN, CDR2 SYDVKM. J gave up 6 bases and V 6 bases, and 7 bases lay outside the gene matches. The CDR3 length is 13 residues. The chain's CDR3 is CASRTGTGVEQYF. The CDR3 nucleotides are TGTGCCAGCAGAACCGGGACAGGCGTCGAGCAGTACTTC.

V gene TRBV5-1 combines with J gene TRBJ2-2; maybe TRBD2 (5 bases). The V and J ends lost 0 bases and 5 bases respectively, with 11 bases between them. This CDR3 has 15 residues. The germline gives CDR1 SGHRS, CDR2 YFSETQ. The CDR3 coding sequence is TGCGCCAGCAGCTTGGCCGAGGGAGCTACCGGGGAGCTGTTTTTT. Translated, it gives CASSLAEGATGELFF. Using reference TRBV5-1 and TRBJ2-2 for the parts outside the CDR3, the full variable domain is KAGVTQTPRYLIKTRGQQVTLSCSPISGHRSVSWYQQTPGQGLQFLFEYFSETQRNKGNFPGRFSGRQFSNSRSEMNVSTLELGDSALYLCASSLAEGATGELFFGEGSRLTVL.

V gene TRBV6-4 combines with J gene TRBJ2-1, with 13 bases that match TRBD2. V trimming: 6 bases; J trimming: 7 bases; junction bases outside the gene matches: 9. The germline gives CDR1 MRHNA, CDR2 SNTAGT. The CDR3 is 16 residues long. CDR3 coding DNA: TGTGCCAGCAGCCCGCGACTAGCGGGAGGAATGAATGAGCAGTTCTTC. This translates into CASSPRLAGGMNEQFF.

The CDR3 loop is CASSSQGAYGYTF. CDR3 in DNA: TGTGCCAGCAGCTCTCAGGGGGCCTATGGCTACACCTTC. This chain joins TRBV5-8 and TRBJ1-2; 8 nucleotides align to TRBD1. V was clipped by 3 bases and J by 4 bases; unmatched bases: 2. In germline, CDR1 is SGHTS, CDR2 YDEGEE. This CDR3 contains 13 residues.

The chain is built from TRBV6-6 and TRBJ1-3, with D hard to call. The CDR3 consists of 15 residues. Germline V CDR1 and CDR2: MNHNY, SVGAGI (reference sequence). V lost 5 bases to trimming and J lost 4 bases, with 15 bases between them. The CDR3 loop reads CASSHREAGGNTIYF. The CDR3 DNA reads as TGTGCCAGCAGTCACCGGGAGGCGGGGGGAAACACCATATATTTT.

This clone occurred once. Different DNA sequences within this sample yield the same CDR3. The J gene is TRBJ1-1, the V gene TRBV18; 9 bases are shared with TRBD1. CDR3 size: 14 residues. Trimming at V came to 1 base and at J to 3 bases, leaving 0 bases not matched to a gene. Germline CDR1 reads KGHSH; CDR2 reads LQKENI. The CDR3 loop is CASSPRTGDTEAFF. CDR3 in DNA: TGTGCCAGCTCACCACGGACAGGGGACACTGAAGCTTTCTTT. Filled out from reference TRBV18 and TRBJ1-1, the complete variable domain reads NAGVMQNPRHLVRRRGQEARLRCSPMKGHSHVYWYRQLPEEGLKFMVYLQKENIIDESGMPKERFSAEFPKEGPSILRIQQVVRGDSAAYFCASSPRTGDTEAFFGQGTRLTVV.

In nucleotides, the CDR3 is TGTGCCAGCAGCATAGTATCCGAGTTTGGGCCGTGGTACAATGAGCAGTTCTTC. Protein product: CASSIVSEFGPWYNEQFF. The V call is TRBV21-1, the J call TRBJ2-1; no DNA check was done on the table's D call, TRBD1. TRBV21-1 is labeled a pseudogene. CDR3 length equals 18 residues.

The CDR3 sequence: CASSQTGAGEKLFF. The CDR3 nucleotides are TGTGCCAGCTCCCAAACAGGGGCGGGTGAAAAACTGTTTTTT. The chain is built from TRBV18 and TRBJ1-4, with 7 bases fitting TRBD1. CDR1 and CDR2 (germline): KGHSH, LQKENI. CDR3 length equals 14 residues. V dropped 6 bases and J dropped 7; count of bases not matched to a gene: 8.